The subject of this entry is one TCR beta chain. What it recognizes is unknown. These data come from a study of shared clonotypes between healthy human individuals. The overall study: A couple of female and three male donors aged 18 to 49 were enrolled. Regarding the study as a whole: Non-shared clonotypes had lower generation probabilities than clonotypes shared by all four sorted-subset donors. Clonotypes that were shared across four donors made up around 5% of naive CD4 clonotypes.

The germline V and J ends were trimmed by 10 bases and 1 base, with 14 bases remaining between them. Germline V CDR1 and CDR2: MDHEN, SYDVKM. CDR3 length: 14 amino acids. Here immunoSEQ multiplex PCR was the method, and the copy in TCRdb shows in-frame clones only, minus some. This sample carries approximately 2,300,000 clones, 85% to 95% of them seen once, and the ten largest clones take roughly 0.34%. Sequenced material: naive CD4+ T cells from PBMCs. Stated subset: CD45RA+ positively selected. This TCR was sampled from a man aged 18 to 29 in good health. Some clones in this sample may be carry-over from other donors' samples. The V and J genes are TRBV28 and TRBJ1-5; D unclear. CDR3 in DNA: TGTGCCACCGTCTTAACCCGGAGCAATCAGCCCCAGCATTTT. Its protein product is CATVLTRSNQPQHF. Looking up the rest from reference TRBV28 and TRBJ1-5 gives the full variable domain: DVKVTQSSRYLVKRTGEKVFLECVQDMDHENMFWYRQDPGLGLRLIYFSYDVKMKEKGDIPEGYSVSREKKERFSLILESASTNQTSMYLCATVLTRSNQPQHFGDGTRLSIL.